These 27 T cell receptor beta chains came from one sample sequenced in a study of T cells after yellow fever vaccination. Via MiXCR, TCRdb re-called the 5' RACE reads, giving one row per CDR3 protein. The sample contains over 65,000 distinct CDR3 sequences, less than 15% of which appear only once. Sequencing was performed on CD8+ T cells not binding an NS4B(214-222) dextramer, sorted from PBMCs, taken roughly 20 days after the first yellow fever vaccination. The receptors stem from a man aged 18 to 30 who received the YFV17D yellow fever vaccine.

V is TRBV14 and J is TRBJ2-1; D gene ambiguous. This CDR3 region has 18 residues. Germline V lookup: CDR1 SGHDN, CDR2 FVKESK. Between the trimmed V and J ends, which lost 2 bases and 7 bases, there was a span of 24 bases. CDR3 residues: CASSQLSPLAAHLNEQFF. Written as DNA, the CDR3 is TGTGCCAGCAGCCAACTCTCTCCTCTCGCGGCCCACTTAAATGAGCAGTTCTTC. The whole variable domain, filled in from reference TRBV14 and TRBJ2-1, reads EAGVTQFPSHSVIEKGQTVTLRCDPISGHDNLYWYRRVMGKEIKFLLHFVKESKQDESGMPNNRFLAERTGGTYSTLKVQPAELEDSGVYFCASSQLSPLAAHLNEQFFGPGTRLTVL.

The chain carries TRBV7-2 and TRBJ2-5; 12 bases are shared with TRBD2. The germline V gene has CDR1 SGHTA and CDR2 FQGNSA. The CDR3 spans 16 residues. Trimming at V came to 5 bases and at J to 2 bases, leaving 6 bases not matched to a gene. DNA for the CDR3: TGTGCCAGCAGCAAACGACTAGCGGGGGATCAAGAGACCCAGTACTTC. Translating it yields CASSKRLAGDQETQYF. Drawing the rest from reference TRBV7-2 and TRBJ2-5, the complete variable domain is GAGVSQSPSNKVTEKGKDVELRCDPISGHTALYWYRQSLGQGLEFLIYFQGNSAPDKSGLPSDRFSAERTGGSVSTLTIQRTQQEDSAVYLCASSKRLAGDQETQYFGPGTRLLVL.

This chain connects TRBV28 to TRBJ1-5; D is uncertain. Trimming took 5 bases from V and 5 from J, leaving 16 bases between them. Germline assignment: CDR1 MDHEN and CDR2 SYDVKM. CDR3 length: 15 amino acids. CDR3 region: CASSPSIGGDQPQHF. Written as DNA, the CDR3 is TGTGCCAGCAGTCCATCAATAGGAGGTGATCAGCCCCAGCATTTT.

The genes are TRBV5-6 and TRBJ2-7; 7 nucleotides match TRBD1. CDR1 is SGHDT, CDR2 YYEEEE, per germline. V lost 0 bases to trimming and J lost 4 bases; unmatched junction nucleotides: 4. The CDR3 sequence is 14 residues long. As DNA, the CDR3 is TGTGCCAGCAGCTTGGTCGGGACAGTGTACGAGCAGTACGTC. Its translation is CASSLVGTVYEQYV.

Many counts were recorded for this clonotype. The chain links TRBV9 to TRBJ2-7; 9 bases map to TRBD1. V shed 4 bases, J shed 4 bases, and the junction held 9 bases outside the gene matches. The CDR3 is 15 residues long. Germline lookup yields CDR1 SGDLS and CDR2 YYNGEE. The CDR3 bases are TGTGCCAGCAGCCCAAGGGACAGGGTACTGTACGAGCAGTACTTC. Amino acids: CASSPRDRVLYEQYF.

The chain joins TRBV4-1 to TRBJ2-2; 10 nucleotides agree with TRBD1. The CDR3 loop spans 15 amino acids. J gave up 4 bases and V 4 bases, and 3 bases lay outside the gene matches. Germline loops: CDR1 MGHRA, CDR2 YSYEKL. CDR3 sequence reads: CASSRGQGSTGELFF. For the CDR3, the DNA is TGCGCCAGCAGCCGGGGACAGGGGTCCACCGGGGAGCTGTTTTTT.

The gene calls are TRBV7-3 and TRBJ2-1; D could derive from TRBD1 or TRBD2 (5 bases each). The CDR3 loop spans 15 amino acids. Trimming shortened V by 5 bases and J by 0 bases, and 11 bases separated the two germline ends. Germline V CDR1 and CDR2: SGHTA, FQGTGA. The CDR3 DNA follows: TGTGCCAGCAGCGACAGTGGGAGCTCCTACAATGAGCAGTTCTTC. Protein product: CASSDSGSSYNEQFF. The full variable domain, completed using reference TRBV7-3 and TRBJ2-1, is GAGVSQTPSNKVTEKGKYVELRCDPISGHTALYWYRQSLGQGPEFLIYFQGTGAADDSGLPNDRFFAVRPEGSVSTLKIQRTERGDSAVYLCASSDSGSSYNEQFFGPGTRLTVL.

This chain connects TRBV6-5 to TRBJ2-5, with 8 bases matching TRBD2. The CDR3 spans 14 residues. V was clipped by 1 base and J by 3 bases; unmatched bases: 1. Per germline, CDR1 MNHEY and CDR2 SVGAGI. CDR3 region: CASSYFGGEETQYF. The CDR3 region has the DNA TGTGCCAGCAGTTACTTCGGGGGGGAAGAGACCCAGTACTTC.

This chain uses TRBV7-9 with TRBJ1-3; 7 bases are a match to TRBD1. Germline assignment: CDR1 SEHNR and CDR2 FQNEAQ (reference sequence). The CDR3 length is 13 residues. Trimming cost V 4 bases and J 7 bases; bases outside gene matches: 4. The CDR3 region has the DNA TGTGCCAGCAGCTCCGACAGGGAGAACACCATATATTTT. This encodes CASSSDRENTIYF.

The chain carries TRBV7-9 and TRBJ1-5, with D possibly matching TRBD1 (6 bases). V lost 3 bases and J 4 bases, leaving 10 bases between the germline ends. Looked up from germline, CDR1 is SEHNR and CDR2 is FQNEAQ (reference sequence). This CDR3 comprises 14 residues. CDR3 sequence reads: CASSLGTGNQPQHF. In nucleotides, the CDR3 is TGTGCCAGCAGCTTGGGCACAGGGAATCAGCCCCAGCATTTT.

The chain has TRBV11-2 and TRBJ2-2, with TRBD2 matching 9 bases. Germline loops: CDR1 SGHAT, CDR2 FQNNGV. V shed 5 bases, J shed 7 bases, and the junction held 17 bases outside the gene matches. The CDR3 is made up of 18 amino acids. The CDR3 region has the DNA TGTGCCAGCAGCCCTCAAGGTCGTTCTAGCGGGGTTTACGGGGAGCTGTTTTTT. Translating it yields CASSPQGRSSGVYGELFF.

The chain has TRBV4-3 and TRBJ2-3; D may match TRBD1 or TRBD2 (5 bases each). This CDR3 region has 16 residues. Germline CDR1 and CDR2: LGHNA and YSLEER. V was clipped by 2 bases and J by 1 base, with 13 bases between them. CDR3 region: CASSQYSVRGTDTQYF. The CDR3 DNA is TGCGCCAGCAGCCAATATAGCGTCAGGGGCACAGATACGCAGTATTTT.

The sample holds many counts of this clonotype. The rearrangement joins TRBV7-9 to TRBJ2-5; D call uncertain. CDR3 length: 15 amino acids. CDR1 and CDR2 (germline): SEHNR, FQNEAQ (reference sequence). Trimming removed 3 bases from V and 0 bases from J, with 11 bases in between. CDR3 in amino acids: CASSFLTLYQETQYF. The CDR3 nucleotides read TGTGCCAGCAGCTTTCTGACCTTGTACCAAGAGACCCAGTACTTC.

CDR3 residues: CASSPNERTSTDTQYF. CDR3 in DNA: TGTGCCAGCTCACCGAACGAAAGGACAAGCACAGATACGCAGTATTTT. V is TRBV18 and J is TRBJ2-3; D might be TRBD1 (5 bases). Per germline, CDR1 KGHSH and CDR2 LQKENI. Trimming stripped 3 bases from V and 0 bases from J, with 13 bases between. CDR3 length: 16 residues.

This chain connects TRBV12-5 to TRBJ2-3; TRBD1 matches 7 bases. The CDR3 has 14 residues. Germline V gene sequence: CDR1 LGHNT, CDR2 FRNRAP. The V and J ends lost 5 bases and 6 bases, in that order; junction bases with no gene match: 8. The CDR3: CASGPRQGEDTQYF. In DNA, the CDR3 is TGTGCTAGTGGTCCGCGACAGGGAGAGGATACGCAGTATTTT.

The V gene is TRBV19, the J gene TRBJ1-1; D ambiguous. Per the germline V gene, CDR1 is LNHDA and CDR2 is SQIVND (reference sequence). This CDR3 is built from 11 residues. Trimming pared 7 bases from V and 3 bases from J, leaving 6 bases between. CDR3 loop: CASIRDTEAFF. The CDR3 region has the DNA TGTGCCAGTATTAGAGACACTGAAGCTTTCTTT.

At least ten counts were recorded for this clonotype. The genes are TRBV6-1 and TRBJ2-5; tentative D call: TRBD1 (5 bases). This CDR3 is built from 15 residues. Germline CDR1 MNHNS, CDR2 SASEGT. V was clipped by 3 bases and J by 2 bases, with 13 bases between them. The chain's CDR3 is CASSDLRQMQETQYF. The CDR3 DNA follows: TGTGCCAGCAGTGACCTCAGACAGATGCAAGAGACCCAGTACTTC.

This clonotype was seen more than once but under ten times. The rearrangement uses TRBV5-4 and TRBJ2-3, with D unclear. The CDR3 covers 12 residues. Germline loops: CDR1 SGHNT, CDR2 YYREEE (reference sequence). Trimming stripped 1 base from V and 5 bases from J, with 5 bases between. DNA for the CDR3: TGTGCCAGCAGCTTGTCTGAAGATACGCAGTATTTT. Its protein product is CASSLSEDTQYF.

This sequence joins TRBV25-1 and TRBJ1-1, with 9 positions matching TRBD1. Trimming took 3 bases from V and 1 from J; bases not matched to a gene: 12. Germline V gene data show CDR1 as MGHDK and CDR2 as SYGVNS. CDR3 length: 18 amino acids. Written as DNA, the CDR3 is TGTGCCAGCAGTGAGGAGGGACAGGGAGTTTTTGGGAACACTGAAGCTTTCTTT. Its protein product is CASSEEGQGVFGNTEAFF.

This clonotype has just a few counts. The chain is built from TRBV28 and TRBJ2-6; no firm D call. Between the trimmed V and J ends, which lost 2 bases and 2 bases, there was a span of 7 bases. Germline-derived CDR1 and CDR2 are MDHEN and SYDVKM. The CDR3 length is 15 residues. The CDR3 nucleotides read TGTGCCAGCAGTTTAGGGAACCCTGGGGCCAACGTCCTGACTTTC. Encoded protein: CASSLGNPGANVLTF.

This clonotype was recorded a few times. In DNA, the CDR3 is TGTGCCAGCAGTTTATTCCTTGGGGGGTATGAGCAGTTCTTC. Protein product: CASSLFLGGYEQFF. The chain employs TRBV27 and TRBJ2-1; D is possibly TRBD2 (6 bases). Germline loops: CDR1 MNHEY, CDR2 SMNVEV (reference sequence). Trimming pared 1 base from V and 8 bases from J, leaving 12 bases between. CDR3 length equals 14 residues.

The rearrangement links TRBV24-1 to TRBJ2-1; tentatively, D is TRBD1 (5 bases). Germline CDR1 and CDR2: KGHDR and SFDVKD. V was trimmed by 0 bases and J by 3 bases, leaving 5 bases between them. This CDR3 is built from 14 residues. CDR3 sequence reads: CATSDLDSYNEQFF. CDR3 coding DNA: TGTGCCACCAGTGATTTGGACAGCTACAATGAGCAGTTCTTC.

The rearrangement links TRBV27 to TRBJ2-3, with a tentative D call TRBD1 (5 bases). V lost 8 bases to trimming and J lost 2 bases, with 14 bases between them. In germline, CDR1 is MNHEY, CDR2 SMNVEV (reference sequence). The CDR3 loop spans 14 amino acids. For the CDR3, the DNA is TGTGCCAGCCGGACAACGCTTCACACAGATACGCAGTATTTT. It encodes CASRTTLHTDTQYF.

In this sample, this clonotype turned up a few times. The chain links TRBV11-2 to TRBJ2-1; D remains unclear. CDR1 is SGHAT, CDR2 FQNNGV, per germline. Trimming pared 3 bases from V and 3 bases from J, leaving 9 bases between. The CDR3 loop spans 14 amino acids. The CDR3 bases are TGTGCCAGCAGCTTGGACGGAAGCTACAATGAGCAGTTCTTC. It encodes CASSLDGSYNEQFF.

This clonotype is medium-sized. The chain joins TRBV12-3 or TRBV12-4 to TRBJ2-1; D perhaps matches TRBD2 (6 bases). The length of the CDR3 is 16 residues. Deletions cut 4 bases from V and 0 bases from J, with 13 bases between. CDR3: CASSSPGVSSYNEQFF. CDR3 in DNA: TGTGCCAGCAGTTCTCCGGGGGTGAGCTCCTACAATGAGCAGTTCTTC.

The chain employs TRBV12-3 or TRBV12-4 and TRBJ1-1, with TRBD1 matching over 8 bases. Trimming at V came to 5 bases and at J to 10 bases, leaving 12 bases not matched to a gene. The CDR3 totals 14 residues. The CDR3, as DNA: TGTGCCAGCAGTCCGACCAACAGGGGGGAGTCAGCTTTCTTT. It codes for CASSPTNRGESAFF.

This clonotype was recorded a few times. The rearrangement joins TRBV27 to TRBJ2-1; 7 bases align to TRBD1. Looked up from germline, CDR1 is MNHEY and CDR2 is SMNVEV (reference sequence). With 7 bases clipped from V and 2 bases from J, the junction kept 2 bases outside the gene matches. CDR3 length equals 13 residues. The CDR3: CASTGGPYNEQFF. The CDR3 DNA follows: TGTGCCAGCACAGGGGGACCCTACAATGAGCAGTTCTTC.